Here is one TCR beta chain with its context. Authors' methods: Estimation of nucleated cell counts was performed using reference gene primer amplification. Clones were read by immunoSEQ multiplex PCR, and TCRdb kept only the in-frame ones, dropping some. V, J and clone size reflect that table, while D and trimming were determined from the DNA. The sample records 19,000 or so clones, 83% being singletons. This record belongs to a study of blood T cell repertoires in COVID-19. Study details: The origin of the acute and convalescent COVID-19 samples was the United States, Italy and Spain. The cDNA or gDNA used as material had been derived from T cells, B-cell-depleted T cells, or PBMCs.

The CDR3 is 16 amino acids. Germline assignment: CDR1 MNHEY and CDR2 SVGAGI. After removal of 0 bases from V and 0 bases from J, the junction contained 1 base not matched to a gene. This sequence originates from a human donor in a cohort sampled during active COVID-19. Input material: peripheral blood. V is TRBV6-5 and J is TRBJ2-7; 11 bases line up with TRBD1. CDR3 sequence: CASSYSGTGGSYEQYF. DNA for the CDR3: TGTGCCAGCAGTTACTCCGGGACAGGGGGCTCCTACGAGCAGTACTTC.